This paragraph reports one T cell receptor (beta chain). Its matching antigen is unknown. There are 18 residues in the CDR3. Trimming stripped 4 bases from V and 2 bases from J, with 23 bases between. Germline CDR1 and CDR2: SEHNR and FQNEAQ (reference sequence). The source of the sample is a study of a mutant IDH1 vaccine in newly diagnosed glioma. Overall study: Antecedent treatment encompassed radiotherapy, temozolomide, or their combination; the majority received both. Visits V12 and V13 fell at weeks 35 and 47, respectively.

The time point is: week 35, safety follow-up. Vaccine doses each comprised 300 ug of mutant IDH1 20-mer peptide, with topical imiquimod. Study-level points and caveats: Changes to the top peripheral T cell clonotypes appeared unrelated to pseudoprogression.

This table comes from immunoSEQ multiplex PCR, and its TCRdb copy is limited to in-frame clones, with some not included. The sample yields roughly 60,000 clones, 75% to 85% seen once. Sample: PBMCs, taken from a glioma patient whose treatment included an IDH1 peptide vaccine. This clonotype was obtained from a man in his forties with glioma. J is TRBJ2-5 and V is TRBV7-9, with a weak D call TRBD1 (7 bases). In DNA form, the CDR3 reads TGTGCCAGCAGCTCAGGACGACAGGGAGGTAGAGGGCAAGAGACCCAGTACTTC. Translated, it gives CASSSGRQGGRGQETQYF.